These T cell receptor beta chains were read from a single sample in a study of OX40 agonist ivuxolimab in advanced cancers. Data came from immunoSEQ multiplex PCR; TCRdb stores just in-frame clones and leaves some out. Of 95,000 to 150,000 clones listed, about 93% are singletons. This sample comprised CD4+ or CD8+ T cells sorted from blood, obtained in a trial of the OX40 agonist ivuxolimab. These receptors were taken from an adult with an advanced solid tumor such as melanoma, head and neck, liver or kidney cancer. The CDR3 runs from the conserved cysteine through the conserved F or W. Fields, in order: D gene, J gene, CDR3 length, V gene, clone size, CDR3 protein, CDR3 DNA. D genes are given only for firm matches. Expanded clones get a size class; other rows say once, few or many, or leave the size out.

>TRBD1|TRBJ2-7|15|TRBV6-1|NA
CASREPGQGANEQYF
TGTGCCAGCAGGGAACCGGGACAGGGGGCGAACGAGCAGTACTTC
>NA|TRBJ1-2|12|TRBV6-1|NA
CALEDGRYGYTF
TGTGCCTTGGAAGACGGCCGATATGGCTACACCTTC
>NA|TRBJ2-5|15|TRBV15|NA
CATSRDGKEGETQYF
TGTGCCACCAGCAGAGACGGAAAAGAGGGAGAGACCCAGTACTTC
>TRBD1|TRBJ2-1|15|TRBV19|NA
CASSIGWTGNNEQFF
TGTGCCAGTAGTATAGGTTGGACAGGGAACAATGAGCAGTTCTTC
>TRBD2|TRBJ2-1|16|TRBV6-6|once
CASSYGVAGSYNEQFF
TGTGCCAGCAGTTACGGAGTAGCGGGATCCTACAATGAGCAGTTCTTC
>NA|TRBJ2-2|12|TRBV7-3|NA
CASRLQGGELFF
TGTGCCAGCAGGTTACAGGGCGGGGAGCTGTTTTTT
>TRBD1|TRBJ1-2|17|TRBV10-1|NA
CANQTGEVYRGNYGYTF
TGCGCCAACCAGACAGGGGAAGTTTATAGAGGTAACTATGGCTACACCTTC
>TRBD2|TRBJ2-7|17|TRBV4-2|NA
CASSQGLAGGPSYEQYF
TGTGCCAGCAGCCAGGGACTAGCGGGAGGCCCTTCCTACGAGCAGTACTTC
>NA|TRBJ1-2|12|TRBV30|NA
CAWKIANYGYTF
TGTGCCTGGAAAATAGCCAACTATGGCTACACCTTC
>NA|TRBJ2-7|11|TRBV30|once
CAWDISYEQYF
TGTGCCTGGGACATATCCTACGAGCAGTACTTC
>TRBD2|TRBJ2-3|18|TRBV18|NA
CASSPPLGLAGATDTQYF
TGTGCCAGCTCACCACCTCTTGGACTAGCGGGAGCTACAGATACGCAGTATTTT
>TRBD1|TRBJ1-5|16|TRBV19|NA
CASSPRTGESNQPQHF
TGTGCCAGTAGTCCGCGGACAGGGGAAAGCAATCAGCCCCAGCATTTT
>NA|TRBJ1-1|13|TRBV6-5|NA
CASSLDISTEAFF
TGTGCCAGCAGTCTGGACATTAGTACTGAAGCTTTCTTT
>NA|TRBJ2-3|13|TRBV9|NA
CASGGQRTDTQYF
TGTGCCAGCGGCGGACAGCGCACAGATACGCAGTATTTT
>NA|TRBJ2-1|14|TRBV5-1|NA
CASSLDRLRGEQFF
TGCGCCAGCAGCTTGGATAGGCTGAGAGGGGAGCAGTTCTTC
>NA|TRBJ2-7|13|TRBV9|NA
CASSVGGSYEQYF
TGTGCCAGCAGCGTGGGAGGTTCCTACGAGCAGTACTTC
>TRBD2|TRBJ2-1|14|TRBV7-2|NA
CASSREGGDNEQFF
TGTGCCAGCAGCCGGGAGGGGGGGGACAATGAGCAGTTCTTC
>NA|TRBJ1-2|14|TRBV4-1|NA
CASSRQPTNYGYTF
TGCGCCAGCAGCCGACAGCCCACTAACTATGGCTACACCTTC
>NA|TRBJ2-7|11|TRBV2|once
CASTAELKQYF
TGTGCCAGCACCGCTGAGTTGAAGCAGTACTTC
>NA|TRBJ2-1|14|TRBV7-9|NA
CASSLASSYNEQFF
TGTGCCAGCAGCTTGGCAAGCTCCTACAATGAGCAGTTCTTC
>NA|TRBJ2-7|15|TRBV5-1|NA
CASSAQGGGSYEQYF
TGCGCCAGCAGCGCGCAGGGTGGTGGATCCTACGAGCAGTACTTC
>NA|TRBJ2-3|18|TRBV2|NA
CASSFRAVAGTHTDTQYF
TGTGCCAGCAGTTTCCGGGCAGTTGCGGGGACCCACACAGATACGCAGTATTTT